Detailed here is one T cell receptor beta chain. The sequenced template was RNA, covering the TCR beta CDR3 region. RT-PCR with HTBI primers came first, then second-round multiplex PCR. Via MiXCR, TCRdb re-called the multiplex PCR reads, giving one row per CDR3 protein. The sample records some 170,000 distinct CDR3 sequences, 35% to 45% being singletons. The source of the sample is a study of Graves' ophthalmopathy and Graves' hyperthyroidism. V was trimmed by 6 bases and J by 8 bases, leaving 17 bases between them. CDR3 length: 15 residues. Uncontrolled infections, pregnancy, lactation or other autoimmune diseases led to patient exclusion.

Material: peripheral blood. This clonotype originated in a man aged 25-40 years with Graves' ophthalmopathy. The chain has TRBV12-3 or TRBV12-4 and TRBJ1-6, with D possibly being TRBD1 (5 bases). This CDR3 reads CASSPRGGGYSPLHF. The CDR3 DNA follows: TGTGCCAGCAGCCCCCGCGGGGGAGGGTATTCACCCCTCCACTTT.